This T cell receptor beta chain was retrieved from a study of beta chain features in type 1 diabetes. The wider study: On cell yields, gender and age, patients and healthy donors were similar. General study points: Shorter TCRB CDR3s, moderately but significantly so, were found in Type 1 diabetes patients in all four CD4+ subsets. In comparison with healthy donors, patients had naive, central memory and Treg TCRB repertoires that appeared more similar. Whether HLA type influences TCRB rearrangement remained unresolved here.

CDR1 and CDR2 from the germline V gene are MDHEN and SYDVKM. The CDR3 loop spans 13 amino acids. Trimming took 10 bases from V and 2 from J; bases not matched to a gene: 8. Every bit of the isolated RNA underwent reverse transcription, so sequencing read expressed TCRB transcripts. The repertoire was sequenced with immunoSEQ multiplex PCR; TCRdb's copy has only in-frame clones and lacks some. The sample holds around 180,000 clones, approximately 8% seen once. This clone was observed a few times. Its cognate antigen is unknown. This receptor was obtained from a man younger than 35 with type 1 diabetes. This chain connects TRBV28 to TRBJ2-7, with TRBD1 identical over 7 bases. The sequencing sample was made of central memory CD4+ T cells from blood. CDR3 coding DNA: TGTGCCATTTCCGGGACAGTTGCCTACGAGCAGTACTTC. Translating it yields CAISGTVAYEQYF. Together with reference TRBV28 and TRBJ2-7, the CDR3 gives the full variable domain: DVKVTQSSRYLVKRTGEKVFLECVQDMDHENMFWYRQDPGLGLRLIYFSYDVKMKEKGDIPEGYSVSREKKERFSLILESASTNQTSMYLCAISGTVAYEQYFGPGTRLTVT.